The 4 T cell receptor beta chains presented below share a single source sample, sequenced in a study of blood T cell repertoires in COVID-19. This table comes from immunoSEQ multiplex PCR, and its TCRdb copy is limited to in-frame clones, with some not included. The table has 120,000 to 150,000 clones, roughly four fifths seen once; the top ten hold roughly 3.4%. The specimen sequenced was PBMCs or T cells enriched from blood (not recorded which). Every receptor here comes from a woman in her forties or fifties with acute COVID-19.

This chain links TRBV18 with TRBJ1-2, with a tentative D call TRBD1 (6 bases). CDR1 is KGHSH, CDR2 LQKENI, per germline. The CDR3 loop spans 13 amino acids. Trimming pared 5 bases from V and 4 bases from J, leaving 11 bases between. CDR3 residues: CASSSRDTYGYTF. CDR3 bases: TGTGCCAGCTCATCTAGGGACACCTATGGCTACACCTTC. The full variable domain, in which reference TRBV18 and TRBJ1-2 provide the parts outside the CDR3, is NAGVMQNPRHLVRRRGQEARLRCSPMKGHSHVYWYRQLPEEGLKFMVYLQKENIIDESGMPKERFSAEFPKEGPSILRIQQVVRGDSAAYFCASSSRDTYGYTFGSGTRLTVV.

This clone appeared once. J is TRBJ2-7 and V is TRBV5-1, with D possibly being TRBD2 (6 bases). The germline V gene encodes CDR1 SGHRS and CDR2 YFSETQ. The CDR3 runs to 15 residues. Trimming removed 5 bases at V and 0 bases at J, with 15 bases between. CDR3 loop: CASRYVAETSYEQYF. For the CDR3, the DNA is TGCGCCAGCAGGTACGTAGCGGAAACCTCCTACGAGCAGTACTTC.

This rearrangement joins TRBV4-1 to TRBJ2-7; 7 nucleotides match TRBD1. CDR1 MGHRA and CDR2 YSYEKL come from the germline V gene. The CDR3 loop spans 15 amino acids. V shed 4 bases and J 2 bases; nucleotides not matched to a gene: 8. The CDR3 DNA reads as TGCGCCAGCAGCCCCCGGACAGGTAGCCCCTACGAGCAGTACTTC. Translation gives CASSPRTGSPYEQYF.

The chain has TRBV6-5 and TRBJ1-5, with no clear D. Germline lookup yields CDR1 MNHEY and CDR2 SVGAGI. The CDR3 contains 13 residues. Trimming took off 6 bases at V and 4 bases at J, with 10 bases between the two ends. CDR3 sequence: CASRGRTNQPQHF. The CDR3 bases are TGTGCCAGCAGGGGCAGAACGAATCAGCCCCAGCATTTT.